Following are 30 T cell receptor beta chains from one sample sequenced in a study of blood T cell repertoires in COVID-19. The data were produced by immunoSEQ multiplex PCR, yet TCRdb's version contains in-frame clones alone and is incomplete. The table shows 200,000 to 250,000 clones, with about 90% occurring only once. Sequences were obtained from PBMCs or T cells enriched from blood (not recorded which). These TCRs come from a man over 45 who had been exposed to COVID-19.

This clone was seen a single time. The chain combines TRBV18 with TRBJ1-2, with D maybe TRBD1 (5 bases). Trimming took off 0 bases at V and 5 bases at J, with 16 bases between the two ends. Per the germline V gene, CDR1 is KGHSH and CDR2 is LQKENI. This CDR3 contains 16 residues. In DNA form, the CDR3 reads TGTGCCAGCTCACCACCACTCCAGGGACTGCGATATGGCTACACCTTC. Protein sequence: CASSPPLQGLRYGYTF.

CDR3 sequence reads: CASSITGLNYGYTF. The CDR3 bases are TGTGCCAGTAGTATCACAGGGCTCAACTATGGCTACACCTTC. The J gene is TRBJ1-2, the V gene TRBV19; tentatively, D is TRBD1 (6 bases). From germline, CDR1 is LNHDA and CDR2 SQIVND (reference sequence). Trimming took off 3 bases at V and 2 bases at J, with 10 bases between the two ends. The CDR3 sequence is 14 residues long.

The chain combines TRBV28 with TRBJ1-2; 8 nucleotides agree with TRBD1. V lost 4 bases to trimming and J lost 0 bases; unmatched junction nucleotides: 4. Germline V CDR1 and CDR2: MDHEN, SYDVKM. The CDR3 is 15 amino acids. CDR3 in DNA: TGTGCCAGCAGTTCTGGACAGGGACCTAACTATGGCTACACCTTC. Translating it yields CASSSGQGPNYGYTF.

The chain combines TRBV27 with TRBJ1-1, with D uncertain. The V end lost 4 bases, the J end lost 9 bases, and 12 bases lay between the germline ends. Germline V CDR1 and CDR2: MNHEY, SMNVEV (reference sequence). The CDR3 has 12 residues. CDR3 residues: CASSYLRGKAFF. In nucleotides, the CDR3 is TGTGCCAGCAGTTACCTCAGAGGGAAAGCTTTCTTT.

J is TRBJ1-1 and V is TRBV5-1; possible D gene TRBD1, 6 bases. V gave up 3 bases and J gave up 4 bases, with 16 bases separating them. Per the germline V gene, CDR1 is SGHRS and CDR2 is YFSETQ. The CDR3 has 15 residues. The DNA of the CDR3 is TGCGCCAGCAGCTCCGGCAGGGGTACCTCCACTGAAGCTTTCTTT. This codes for CASSSGRGTSTEAFF.

This rearrangement joins TRBV28 to TRBJ1-1; no firm D call. V gave up 3 bases and J gave up 1 base, with 6 bases separating them. CDR1 and CDR2 from the germline V gene are MDHEN and SYDVKM. The CDR3 is 13 residues long. The CDR3 protein is CASSFAENTEAFF. CDR3 nucleotides: TGTGCCAGCAGTTTCGCAGAGAACACTGAAGCTTTCTTT. Variable domain in full (rest from reference TRBV28 and TRBJ1-1): DVKVTQSSRYLVKRTGEKVFLECVQDMDHENMFWYRQDPGLGLRLIYFSYDVKMKEKGDIPEGYSVSREKKERFSLILESASTNQTSMYLCASSFAENTEAFFGQGTRLTVV.

The genes are TRBV28 and TRBJ1-2; 8 nucleotides align to TRBD1. Germline V gene data show CDR1 as MDHEN and CDR2 as SYDVKM. The V segment lost 6 bases and the J segment 2 bases; nucleotides outside the gene matches: 5. This CDR3 region has 14 residues. The CDR3 loop is CASRTGGSNYGYTF. CDR3 DNA sequence: TGTGCCAGCAGAACAGGGGGATCCAACTATGGCTACACCTTC.

This clone was observed a single time. V and J are TRBV5-1 and TRBJ2-2, with TRBD2 matching 11 bases. This CDR3 has 17 amino acids. V shed 0 bases, J shed 10 bases, and the junction held 11 bases outside the gene matches. Germline loops: CDR1 SGHRS, CDR2 YFSETQ. Written as DNA, the CDR3 is TGCGCCAGCAGCTTGGCTCTGACTAGCGGGACTCCTTCGGAGCTGTTTTTT. Protein product: CASSLALTSGTPSELFF.

The chain carries TRBV24-1 and TRBJ2-2; 7 nucleotides match TRBD2. There are 18 residues in the CDR3. V trimming: 4 bases; J trimming: 2 bases; junction bases outside the gene matches: 12. Per the germline V gene, CDR1 is KGHDR and CDR2 is SFDVKD. CDR3 residues: CATSDQQGLAVNTGELFF. The CDR3 DNA reads as TGTGCCACCAGTGACCAGCAGGGCCTAGCGGTTAACACCGGGGAGCTGTTTTTT.

This clone was detected once. The chain couples TRBV2 to TRBJ2-3, with 10 positions matching TRBD2. The CDR3 length is 15 residues. The V and J ends lost 4 bases and 2 bases, in that order; junction bases with no gene match: 3. The germline V gene encodes CDR1 SNHLY and CDR2 FYNNEI. In DNA form, the CDR3 reads TGTGCCAGCAGTGCCGGGACTAGCGCCACAGATACGCAGTATTTT. Its translation: CASSAGTSATDTQYF.

The chain has TRBV24-1 and TRBJ2-7; 7 nucleotides line up with TRBD2. Looked up from germline, CDR1 is KGHDR and CDR2 is SFDVKD. V trimming: 4 bases; J trimming: 2 bases; junction bases outside the gene matches: 4. This CDR3 has 14 amino acids. The CDR3 bases are TGTGCCACCAGTGACACCGGGACTACCTACGAGCAGTACTTC. Translating gives CATSDTGTTYEQYF.

This chain joins TRBV18 and TRBJ1-1, with a tentative D call TRBD1 (5 bases). The CDR3 contains 17 residues. V dropped 3 bases and J dropped 5 bases, with 22 bases sitting between them. The germline V gene encodes CDR1 KGHSH and CDR2 LQKENI. The CDR3 is CASSPRPGRGKSTEAFF. The CDR3 DNA follows: TGTGCCAGCTCACCCAGACCGGGACGGGGGAAGAGTACTGAAGCTTTCTTT.

The rearrangement links TRBV28 to TRBJ2-1; D remains ambiguous. This CDR3 has 12 residues. The V end lost 5 bases, the J end lost 4 bases, and 6 bases lay between the germline ends. Per germline, CDR1 MDHEN and CDR2 SYDVKM. The CDR3: CASSPIYNEQFF. CDR3 in DNA: TGTGCCAGCAGTCCTATATACAATGAGCAGTTCTTC. The full variable domain, with the rest looked up from reference TRBV28 and TRBJ2-1, is DVKVTQSSRYLVKRTGEKVFLECVQDMDHENMFWYRQDPGLGLRLIYFSYDVKMKEKGDIPEGYSVSREKKERFSLILESASTNQTSMYLCASSPIYNEQFFGPGTRLTVL.

This sequence joins TRBV29-1 and TRBJ2-1; 9 bases map to TRBD2. V gave up 4 bases and J gave up 4 bases; unmatched junction bases: 8. The CDR3 length is 15 residues. Germline V lookup: CDR1 SQVTM, CDR2 ANQGSEA. This chain's CDR3 is CSVASSAGGYNEQFF. DNA for the CDR3: TGCAGCGTTGCAAGTAGCGCGGGGGGGTACAATGAGCAGTTCTTC.

The gene calls are TRBV28 and TRBJ1-3; TRBD1 might be the D (6 bases). Trimming took off 3 bases at V and 8 bases at J, with 8 bases between the two ends. This CDR3 contains 12 residues. Per germline, CDR1 MDHEN and CDR2 SYDVKM. The CDR3 is CASSLKGDTIYF. The CDR3 DNA follows: TGTGCCAGCAGTTTGAAGGGGGACACCATATATTTT. The whole variable domain, remainder taken from reference TRBV28 and TRBJ1-3, is DVKVTQSSRYLVKRTGEKVFLECVQDMDHENMFWYRQDPGLGLRLIYFSYDVKMKEKGDIPEGYSVSREKKERFSLILESASTNQTSMYLCASSLKGDTIYFGEGSWLTVV.

This rearrangement joins TRBV11-3 to TRBJ1-1; D possibly corresponds to TRBD1 (6 bases). Germline CDR1 is SGHNT and CDR2 is YENEEA. V lost 4 bases, J lost 4 bases, and 10 bases lay in between. The CDR3 totals 13 residues. CDR3 in amino acids: CASSSDRITEAFF. The CDR3 bases are TGTGCCAGCAGCTCTGACAGGATCACTGAAGCTTTCTTT. Filled out from reference TRBV11-3 and TRBJ1-1, the complete variable domain reads EAGVVQSPRYKIIEKKQPVAFWCNPISGHNTLYWYLQNLGQGPELLIRYENEEAVDDSQLPKDRFSAERLKGVDSTLKIQPAELGDSAVYLCASSSDRITEAFFGQGTRLTVV.

The J gene is TRBJ2-1, the V gene TRBV5-4, with TRBD1 matching 9 bases. The CDR3 loop spans 16 amino acids. Losses at the gene ends were 0 bases for V and 3 bases for J; bases not matched to a gene: 4. The V gene's germline CDR1 is SGHNT and CDR2 YYREEE (reference sequence). Written as DNA, the CDR3 is TGTGCCAGCAGCTTGGCCGGGACAGGGCGCTACAATGAGCAGTTCTTC. It yields the protein CASSLAGTGRYNEQFF.

This clone has more than one count but fewer than ten. The gene calls are TRBV10-3 and TRBJ1-6, with D possibly matching TRBD1 (5 bases). The CDR3 runs to 15 residues. Germline V gives CDR1 ENHRY, CDR2 SYGVKD. The CDR3 region has the DNA TGTGCTGTTCAAAGGGAAAGGGGCGATCATTCACCCCTCCACTTT. As protein: CAVQRERGDHSPLHF.

The CDR3 region has the DNA TGTGCCAGCAGTTACTCGGGACAGGGCCACGAGCAGTACTTC. This sequence encodes CASSYSGQGHEQYF. The genes are TRBV6-5 and TRBJ2-7, with 9 bases lining up with TRBD1. The CDR3 extends over 14 amino acids. From germline, CDR1 is MNHEY and CDR2 SVGAGI. V lost 0 bases to trimming and J lost 5 bases; unmatched junction nucleotides: 2.

The chain uses TRBV28 and TRBJ1-3, with D possibly being TRBD1 (5 bases). Deletions cut 4 bases from V and 4 bases from J, with 17 bases between. The CDR3 runs to 16 residues. Germline loops: CDR1 MDHEN, CDR2 SYDVKM. In DNA form, the CDR3 reads TGTGCCAGCAGTTCTGACAGTTTCAGGTTGGGAAACACCATATATTTT. Translated, it gives CASSSDSFRLGNTIYF.

As DNA, the CDR3 is TGTGCCAGCAGTGGAATGGGACTTAGCAATCAGCCCCAGCATTTT. As protein: CASSGMGLSNQPQHF. The chain combines TRBV2 with TRBJ1-5, with a tentative D call TRBD1 (5 bases). CDR1 and CDR2 from the germline V gene are SNHLY and FYNNEI. The CDR3 has 15 residues. V was clipped by 4 bases and J by 0 bases, with 10 bases between them.

V and J are TRBV19 and TRBJ1-5; 9 nucleotides agree with TRBD1. V lost 4 bases and J lost 1; bases outside the gene matches: 17. Germline V gene sequence: CDR1 LNHDA, CDR2 SQIVND (reference sequence). The CDR3 is 20 residues long. CDR3 sequence: CASSRMGQGGLGGSNQPQHF. CDR3 nucleotides: TGTGCCAGTAGTAGGATGGGACAGGGTGGCCTCGGCGGGAGCAATCAGCCCCAGCATTTT.

V is TRBV5-4 and J is TRBJ2-7; TRBD2 matches 12 bases. Germline-derived CDR1 and CDR2 are SGHNT and YYREEE (reference sequence). The CDR3 has 16 amino acids. V dropped 3 bases and J dropped 5; count of bases not matched to a gene: 9. CDR3: CASSSDGLAGNNEQYV. The CDR3 DNA sequence: TGTGCCAGCAGCTCCGACGGACTAGCGGGAAATAACGAGCAGTACGTC.

V usage is TRBV21-1 and J usage is TRBJ2-7; the table's D gene call, TRBD1, was not cross checked with the DNA. TRBV21-1 is labeled a pseudogene. CDR3 length equals 15 residues. The CDR3: CASSPRTGDNYEQYF. CDR3 DNA: TGTGCCAGCAGCCCTCGGACAGGGGATAACTACGAGCAGTACTTC.

This rearrangement joins TRBV12-3 or TRBV12-4 to TRBJ1-2; 7 bases map to TRBD1. V lost 7 bases and J lost 4; bases outside the gene matches: 6. This CDR3 is 13 amino acids long. CDR3 sequence: CASTRDRIYGYTF. In DNA, the CDR3 is TGTGCCAGCACCCGGGACAGAATCTATGGCTACACCTTC.

This CDR3 reads CASSPQKGTGTYNEQFF. For the CDR3, the DNA is TGTGCCAGCTCACCACAAAAGGGCACCGGGACCTACAATGAGCAGTTCTTC. This chain joins TRBV18 and TRBJ2-1; tentative D call: TRBD2 (5 bases). Deletions cut 1 base from V and 2 bases from J, with 15 bases between. Germline lookup yields CDR1 KGHSH and CDR2 LQKENI. The CDR3 sequence is 17 residues long.

The chain recombines TRBV28 with TRBJ1-5; 8 nucleotides agree with TRBD1. V trimming: 6 bases; J trimming: 6 bases; junction bases outside the gene matches: 4. Germline assignment: CDR1 MDHEN and CDR2 SYDVKM. The CDR3 is 13 residues long. CDR3 region: CASRKQGGQPQHF. Written as DNA, the CDR3 is TGTGCCAGCAGGAAACAGGGGGGTCAGCCCCAGCATTTT.

The chain combines TRBV7-3 with TRBJ2-1; the D gene is possibly TRBD1 (6 bases). Germline V gene data show CDR1 as SGHTA and CDR2 as FQGTGA. The CDR3 runs 14 residues. Trimming removed 5 bases at V and 6 bases at J, with 14 bases between. The CDR3 protein is CASSRGQTFNEQFF. The CDR3 bases are TGTGCCAGCAGCAGGGGACAAACGTTCAATGAGCAGTTCTTC.

This chain's CDR3 is CASSLIGSGGNTIYF. In nucleotides, the CDR3 is TGCGCCAGCAGCTTGATAGGTTCAGGTGGAAACACCATATATTTT. The V gene is TRBV5-1, the J gene TRBJ1-3, with no clear D. This CDR3 has 15 residues. The germline gives CDR1 SGHRS, CDR2 YFSETQ. The V end lost 1 base, the J end lost 3 bases, and 11 bases lay between the germline ends.

V is TRBV3-1 (or the pseudogene TRBV3-2) and J is TRBJ1-2; TRBD1 aligns across 7 bases. The CDR3 sequence is 11 residues long. J gave up 8 bases and V 6 bases, and 3 bases lay outside the gene matches. CDR1 LGHDT and CDR2 YNNKEL come from the germline V gene (reference sequence). CDR3 nucleotide sequence: TGTGCCAGCAGAGGGGGCCACGGCTACACCTTC. Amino acid sequence: CASRGGHGYTF.